This TCR beta chain is from a study of vaccination effects on CD4 cells after COVID-19. Study conclusions and caveats: Clones from infection and from vaccination both contracted markedly late after vaccination. Healthy vaccinees showed cross-reactivity with common cold coronaviruses in only 1 of 255 vaccine-induced clones.

This clone has only a few counts. Antigen specificity is unknown. Using immunoSEQ multiplex PCR, the repertoire was profiled, and TCRdb retains in-frame clones only, with some absent. The sample yields about 41,000 clones, around 70% seen once. Antigen-specific CD4+ T cells were first expanded with viral peptide pools by the ViraFEST assay and only then sequenced. Scientists isolated CD4+ T cells after an approximately 10-day culture period ended. The study found no prior SARS-CoV-2 infection in the vaccine recipients, who tested negative for nucleocapsid antibodies. Culturing of some 2 million PBMC per well took place with approximately 10 IU/ml IL-2 and around 10 ug/ml peptides. IL-2 medium supplanted half the medium on days 3 and 7. This clonotype was obtained from a human donor who received a COVID-19 vaccine. The starting material was CD4+ T cells from PBMCs cultured with HCoV-OC43 spike peptides, obtained before COVID-19 vaccination. Described subset: HCoV-OC43 spike overlapping peptide pool stimulation.

CDR3 sequence (DNA): TGTGCCAGCAGTGAAGTGGGGGCGGGAGAGACCCAGTACTTC. Translated: CASSEVGAGETQYF. The rearrangement uses TRBV2 and TRBJ2-5; the D gene is possibly TRBD1 (6 bases). Germline CDR1 is SNHLY and CDR2 is FYNNEI. V was shortened by 1 base and J by 4 bases, with 10 bases between the two germline ends. The CDR3 is 14 amino acids.